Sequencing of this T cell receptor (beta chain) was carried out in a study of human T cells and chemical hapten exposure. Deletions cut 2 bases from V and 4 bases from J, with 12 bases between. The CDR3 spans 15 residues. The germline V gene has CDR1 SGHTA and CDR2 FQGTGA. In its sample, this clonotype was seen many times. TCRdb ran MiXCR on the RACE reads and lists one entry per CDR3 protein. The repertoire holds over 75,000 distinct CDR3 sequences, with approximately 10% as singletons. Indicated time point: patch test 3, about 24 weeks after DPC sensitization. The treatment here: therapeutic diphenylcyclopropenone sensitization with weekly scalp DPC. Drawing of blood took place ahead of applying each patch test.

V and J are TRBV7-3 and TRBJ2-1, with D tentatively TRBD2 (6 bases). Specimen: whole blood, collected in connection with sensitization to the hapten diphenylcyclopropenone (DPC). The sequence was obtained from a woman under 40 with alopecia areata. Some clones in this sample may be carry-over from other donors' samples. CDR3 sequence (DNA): TGTGCCAGCAGCTTATACCCGGCGGGGTACAATGAGCAGTTCTTC. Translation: CASSLYPAGYNEQFF.